Following are 22 T cell receptor beta chains from one sample sequenced in a study of T cells in women clearing cervical HPV infection. Assay used: immunoSEQ multiplex PCR; TCRdb lists only in-frame clones, some missing. This repertoire includes roughly 50,000 clones. Material: blood buffy coat. Receptor source: a woman between 18 and 70 years old with a cervical HPV16 infection that either progressed to CIN3+ or cleared (not recorded which).

A note on this clone: The sequenced fragment ends 3 residues before the CDR3 boundary, so the rest is inferred from the germline J gene. The chain links TRBV23-1 to TRBJ2-7, with 8 bases that match TRBD2. TRBV23-1 falls under the ORF class, with uncertain function. J was trimmed by 2 bases and V by 0 bases; bases with no gene match: 9. The CDR3 is 17 amino acids. Partial CDR3 DNA: TGCGCCAGCAGTCAATCCCTTAAGCGGGGGCCCCCCTACGAG. It translates to CASSQSLKRGPPYE. The whole CDR3 sequence reads CASSQSLKRGPPYEQYF.

Remarks on this clone: The sequenced fragment ends 3 residues before the CDR3 boundary, so the rest is inferred from the germline J gene. V usage is TRBV19 and J usage is TRBJ2-4, with 10 bases that match TRBD1. The germline V gene has CDR1 LNHDA and CDR2 SQIVND (reference sequence). V gave up 7 bases and J gave up 8 bases; unmatched junction bases: 11. This CDR3 spans 15 amino acids. CDR3 DNA, as far as it was read: TGTGCCAGTATCGATAGACAGGGGGCCCGGGACATT. It codes for CASIDRQGARDI. The complete CDR3 sequence is CASIDRQGARDIQYF.

As regards this clone: The read is 3 residues too short to cover the CDR3 end, so that end is filled in from the germline J gene. J is TRBJ2-3 and V is TRBV7-8; 7 nucleotides match TRBD1. CDR1 SGHVS and CDR2 FQNEAQ come from the germline V gene. This CDR3 contains 15 residues. The CDR3 DNA, read in part, is TGTGCCAGCAGCTTACTAGGGACAGTCCACCAGACG. Protein: CASSLLGTVHQT. The whole CDR3 protein is CASSLLGTVHQTQYF.

Points on this clone: The CDR3 is cut off 3 residues early in the read; its end comes from the germline J gene. The V gene is TRBV20-1, the J gene TRBJ2-3; D possibly corresponds to TRBD2 (5 bases). The CDR3 length is 14 residues. CDR1 and CDR2 (germline): DFQATT, SNEGSKA (reference sequence). Deletions cut 6 bases from V and 1 base from J, with 14 bases between. The covered CDR3 bases are TGCAGTGCCCATGTCGGGGTAGGCACAGATACG. Translation gives CSAHVGVGTDT. The whole CDR3 protein reads CSAHVGVGTDTQYF.

With respect to this clone: The read ends 3 residues before the CDR3 terminus; that terminus is restored from the germline J gene. The rearrangement uses TRBV30 and TRBJ1-5; 10 bases match TRBD1. Per the germline V gene, CDR1 is GTSNPN and CDR2 is SVGIG (reference sequence). V shed 5 bases and J 6 bases; nucleotides not matched to a gene: 4. The CDR3 runs to 13 residues. The CDR3 DNA, read in part, is TGTGCCTGGGAGGGGGACAGGGGTCAGCCC. Protein sequence: CAWEGDRGQP. In full, the CDR3 reads CAWEGDRGQPQHF. Full variable domain (remainder filled in from reference TRBV30 and TRBJ1-5): SQTIHQWPATLVQPVGSPLSLECTVEGTSNPNLYWYRQAAGRGLQLLFYSVGIGQISSEVPQNLSASRPQDRQFILSSKKLLLSDSGFYLCAWEGDRGQPQHFGDGTRLSIL.

About this clone: The missing CDR3 end, 3 residues past where the read stops, is filled in from the germline J gene. The chain combines TRBV7-3 with TRBJ2-1; 10 bases agree with TRBD2. This CDR3 comprises 15 residues. Per the germline V gene, CDR1 is SGHTA and CDR2 is FQGTGA. With 5 bases clipped from V and 2 bases from J, the junction kept 3 bases outside the gene matches. The sequenced part of the CDR3 DNA is TGTGCCAGCAGCCGGAGCGGGGGGGCCTACAATGAG. The encoded protein is CASSRSGGAYNE. The whole CDR3 protein is CASSRSGGAYNEQFF.

A word on this clone: The CDR3 end is not reached by the read, which stops 3 residues before it; the germline J gene fills it in. The chain has TRBV19 and TRBJ1-2; D gene unclear. From germline, CDR1 is LNHDA and CDR2 SQIVND (reference sequence). V lost 0 bases and J lost 4, with 12 bases in between. This CDR3 contains 15 residues. Partial CDR3 DNA: TGTGCCAGTAGTATAGATCCTCGGGTAGTCTATGGC. It codes for CASSIDPRVVYG. The CDR3 in full is CASSIDPRVVYGYTF.

Concerning this clone itself: The read is 3 residues too short to cover the CDR3 end, so that end is filled in from the germline J gene. The V gene is TRBV30, the J gene TRBJ2-3; D not resolved. The V gene's germline CDR1 is GTSNPN and CDR2 SVGIG (reference sequence). This CDR3 comprises 13 residues. The CDR3 bases that were read are TGTGCCCGCTCTCCTGGGCCTCAAGAGACG. Protein product: CARSPGPQET. From start to end, the CDR3 is CARSPGPQETQYF. Drawing the rest from reference TRBV30 and TRBJ2-3, the complete variable domain is SQTIHQWPATLVQPVGSPLSLECTVEGTSNPNLYWYRQAAGRGLQLLFYSVGIGQISSEVPQNLSASRPQDRQFILSSKKLLLSDSGFYLCARSPGPQETQYFGPGTRLTVL.

About this clone: The DNA ends 3 residues before the CDR3 does, and the rest of the CDR3 is filled in from the germline J gene. This chain links TRBV6-1 with TRBJ2-5, with D perhaps matching TRBD1 (6 bases). Per germline, CDR1 MNHNS and CDR2 SASEGT. The V gene lost 4 bases and the J gene lost 7 bases, with 16 bases spanning the gap. This CDR3 has 14 amino acids. The part of the CDR3 DNA that was read is TGTGCCAGCAGTGGGACCGGGACAACCGGGACC. Its translation: CASSGTGTTGT. The full CDR3 protein reads CASSGTGTTGTQYF.

A word on this clone: The read halts 3 residues ahead of the CDR3 end, with the missing end drawn from the germline J gene. The V call is TRBV19, the J call TRBJ1-5, with D perhaps TRBD1 (6 bases). Trimming took off 7 bases at V and 3 bases at J, with 22 bases between the two ends. Germline V CDR1 and CDR2: LNHDA, SQIVND (reference sequence). CDR3 length: 17 amino acids. The CDR3 loop reads CASTTSGAGRNNQPQHF. The covered CDR3 bases are TGTGCCAGTACCACCTCAGGGGCGGGAAGGAACAATCAGCCC.

Comment on this clone: The CDR3 end falls 3 residues outside the read, so it is completed with the germline J gene. The J gene is TRBJ2-3, the V gene TRBV7-9; weak D call: TRBD2 (5 bases). CDR1 and CDR2 (germline): SEHNR, FQNEAQ (reference sequence). The CDR3 consists of 14 residues. Incomplete CDR3 DNA: TGTGCCAGCAGCCTCCCACTAGTGGGAGAGACG. This gives the protein CASSLPLVGET. The CDR3 in full is CASSLPLVGETQYF.

Points on this clone: With the read ending 3 residues before the CDR3 end, the germline J gene is used to fill in that end. This chain links TRBV7-9 with TRBJ2-7; the match to TRBD1 covers 8 bases. Unmatched junction bases numbered 6, after V lost 2 bases and J lost 6 bases. Germline V gene data show CDR1 as SEHNR and CDR2 as FQNEAQ (reference sequence). The CDR3 extends over 14 amino acids. The CDR3 sequence is CASSLLGTGGEQYF. CDR3 bases read: TGTGCCAGCAGCTTATTGGGAACAGGGGGCGAG.

The CDR3: CASSRQVGYTF. CDR3 DNA (partial): TGTGCCAGCAGTAGACAGGTCGGC. The chain joins TRBV2 to TRBJ1-2; tentatively, D is TRBD1 (6 bases). The read ends 3 residues shy of where the CDR3 ends; the end is completed using the germline J gene. Germline CDR1 is SNHLY and CDR2 is FYNNEI. The CDR3 totals 11 residues.

On this clone itself: The CDR3 end lies 3 residues beyond the end of the read and is filled in from the germline J gene. J is TRBJ1-2 and V is TRBV18; D gene unclear. CDR1 is KGHSH and CDR2 is LQKENI in the germline V gene. This CDR3 region has 14 residues. This chain's CDR3 is CASSPSADSYDYTF. The sequenced part of the CDR3 DNA is TGTGCCAGCTCACCATCGGCAGACTCCTACGAC. Full variable domain (rest looked up from reference TRBV18 and TRBJ1-2): NAGVMQNPRHLVRRRGQEARLRCSPMKGHSHVYWYRQLPEEGLKFMVYLQKENIIDESGMPKERFSAEFPKEGPSILRIQQVVRGDSAAYFCASSPSADSYDYTFGSGTRLTVV.

Concerning this clone: The read is 3 residues too short to cover the CDR3 end, so that end is filled in from the germline J gene. V is TRBV30 and J is TRBJ1-6; 9 bases align to TRBD1. The trim removed 4 bases at V and 11 bases at J, leaving 15 bases unmatched. The V gene's germline CDR1 is GTSNPN and CDR2 SVGIG (reference sequence). This CDR3 is built from 16 residues. CDR3 sequence reads: CAWTKPHGGQGAPLHF. The sequenced CDR3 bases are TGTGCCTGGACTAAACCCCACGGGGGACAGGGTGCACCC.

To note about this clone: The CDR3 end is not reached by the read, which stops 3 residues before it; the germline J gene fills it in. The rearrangement joins TRBV10-3 to TRBJ1-3; 7 positions match TRBD1. The CDR3 is 15 amino acids. J gave up 3 bases and V 6 bases, and 8 bases lay outside the gene matches. The germline gives CDR1 ENHRY, CDR2 SYGVKD. The sequenced part of the CDR3 DNA is TGTGCCATCAGGTTAACAGGGGAAATTGGAAACACC. Protein sequence: CAIRLTGEIGNT. The entire CDR3 is CAIRLTGEIGNTIYF.

About this clone itself: Sequencing ends 3 residues short of the CDR3 end; the germline J gene provides the rest. This rearrangement joins TRBV29-1 to TRBJ1-1; D is perhaps TRBD1 (5 bases). The CDR3 totals 11 residues. Per germline, CDR1 SQVTM and CDR2 ANQGSEA. Trimming cost V 5 bases and J 3 bases, with 7 bases left between them. This CDR3 is CSVWGDTEAFF. The CDR3 DNA, read in part, is TGCAGCGTTTGGGGGGACACTGAA.

Details on this clone: The read finishes 3 residues shy of the CDR3 end, and the germline J gene is used to complete it. This chain links TRBV10-3 with TRBJ2-7; 7 positions match TRBD2. The V gene end was trimmed by 10 bases and the J gene end by 2 bases; junction bases not matched to a gene: 11. The CDR3 runs 14 residues. From germline, CDR1 is ENHRY and CDR2 SYGVKD. The CDR3 is CANSQWGGTYEQYF. CDR3 DNA, as far as it was read: TGTGCCAATTCCCAGTGGGGGGGGACCTACGAG.

As regards this clone: Read data end 3 residues before the CDR3 end; the end is taken from the germline J gene. This chain uses TRBV6-1 with TRBJ2-7, with TRBD1 matching 10 bases. V lost 4 bases, J lost 4 bases, and 10 bases stayed unmatched. CDR1 MNHNS and CDR2 SASEGT come from the germline V gene. The length of the CDR3 is 16 residues. The covered CDR3 bases are TGTGCCAGCAGTGGGTTCGAGACAGGGGGCATGTACGAG. Translated, it gives CASSGFETGGMYE. The whole CDR3 protein is CASSGFETGGMYEQYF.

A word on this clone: From the germline J gene comes the end of the CDR3, since the read stops 3 residues before it. The rearrangement joins TRBV19 to TRBJ1-1; D possibly corresponds to TRBD1 (6 bases). The CDR3 is 14 residues long. Between the trimmed V and J ends, which lost 2 bases and 0 bases, there was a span of 7 bases. Germline CDR1 LNHDA, CDR2 SQIVND (reference sequence). Incomplete CDR3 DNA: TGTGCCAGTAGTATATGGGGGCTGAACACTGAA. It translates to CASSIWGLNTE. The entire CDR3 protein is CASSIWGLNTEAFF.

Worth noting for this clone: The read halts 3 residues ahead of the CDR3 end, with the missing end drawn from the germline J gene. The chain uses TRBV20-1 and TRBJ2-7; 11 nucleotides agree with TRBD2. Germline V CDR1 and CDR2: DFQATT, SNEGSKA (reference sequence). This CDR3 is built from 17 residues. With V trimmed by 1 base and J by 5 bases, 13 bases remained unmatched. Here the CDR3 reads CSARGDHSGRASDEQYF. CDR3 bases read: TGCAGTGCTAGAGGGGACCATAGCGGGAGGGCCTCTGACGAG.

As concerns this clone: The sequenced fragment ends 3 residues before the CDR3 boundary, so the rest is inferred from the germline J gene. The chain carries TRBV18 and TRBJ1-5, with 7 bases fitting TRBD1. The CDR3 length is 14 residues. V shed 5 bases and J 2 bases; nucleotides not matched to a gene: 3. CDR1 is KGHSH and CDR2 is LQKENI in the germline V gene. The CDR3 bases that were read are TGTGCCAGCTCAGACAGGGTAGGCAATCAGCCC. Its translation is CASSDRVGNQP. The complete CDR3 protein is CASSDRVGNQPQHF.